This TCR beta chain was identified in a study of blood T cell repertoires in COVID-19. Study-level information: The United States, Italy and Spain provided the acute and convalescent COVID-19 samples. PBMCs, B-cell-depleted T cells, or T cells were the source of the cDNA or gDNA that made up the material.

With 3 bases removed from V and 0 bases from J, the gap between germline ends came to 11 bases. The CDR3 length is 15 residues. The germline CDR1 and CDR2 sequences are KGHSH and LQKENI. As processed by the authors: Scientists estimated how many nucleated cells there were by amplifying reference gene primers. Clones were read by immunoSEQ multiplex PCR, and TCRdb kept only the in-frame ones, dropping some. D and trimming come from the DNA, and the V and J calls and clone size come from that table. Counted here are about 260,000 clones, approximately 85% occurring once; the ten biggest clones make up 0.7%. Ten or more counts support this clone.

This clonotype was obtained from a human donor in a cohort sampled during active COVID-19. The chain has TRBV18 and TRBJ1-1; D call uncertain. The specimen was peripheral blood. CDR3 in DNA: TGTGCCAGCTCACCTTTGAACAAAATGAACACTGAAGCTTTCTTT. Its translation is CASSPLNKMNTEAFF.